This T cell receptor beta chain was profiled in a study of shared clonotypes between healthy human individuals (TCRdb year 2020). Regarding the study in general: A couple of women and a few men aged 18 to 49 years were included in the cohort. To estimate repertoire size and how much clonotypes are shared between individuals, the study performed deep sequencing of blood TCR repertoires from roughly five healthy adults. For each donor, CD4 naive and CD4 memory were each given three plates, CD8 naive was given two plates, and CD8 memory was given one plate. Each donor's leukapheresis produced roughly between about 0.8 and 10 billion PBMCs. To increase sequencing depth and limit assay-specific biases, different laboratories used diverse techniques to prepare libraries and sequence TCR repertoires.

Using the deep immunoSEQ assay, TCR CDR3 regions were amplified from genomic DNA by multiplex PCR. Extracted genomic DNA from each cell subset was distributed evenly across all wells of several immunoSEQ 96-well plates, and each plate was treated as a replicate. For sorted subsets, 200 to 250 ng genomic DNA, equal to tens of thousands of T cell genomes, was loaded into each replicate PCR. Purified libraries were quantified with a Qubit 3.0 fluorometer, sized on a Bioanalyzer 2100, and re-quantified with the KAPA Library Quantification kit. Every immunoSEQ 96-well plate was sequenced on a dedicated single-read 150-cycle Illumina NextSeq 550 flow cell. The source study handled its data this way. Because only junctional sequences without quality scores were contained in the immunoSEQ output, filtering matching that applied to full-length reads could not be performed. To assign V/J genes and CDR3, sequences were annotated against IMGT germline references using PyIR, a Python wrapper for IgBLAST v1.9. Reads were removed for weak V/J assignments (E-value above 1e-6), missing CDR3, stop codons, out-of-frame junctions, or ambiguous translated residues. V3J clonotypes were defined by identical inferred V gene, J gene, and CDR3 amino acid sequence. To compute the percentage overlap between repertoires, the number of shared unique clonotypes was divided by the size of the smaller repertoire. Richness of each repertoire was evaluated using RTK rarefaction, the Chao1 estimator, and Recon v2.1 estimates of unobserved clonotypes. OLGA was used to compute generation probabilities for all TCRbeta clonotypes that the gDNA method yielded from a handful of donors. TCRdb retrieved this table from immuneACCESS and kept in-frame rearrangements only. Not all clones are present; in checked studies, unresolved V genes account for under half, and no reason is known for the remainder. D and trimming come from the DNA, and the V and J calls and clone size come from that table. This sample lists millions of clones; 85% to 95% were detected once. 0.9% to 1.3% of the sample comes from the top ten.

Comments on this clone: Which antigen it targets is not known. No much larger clone exists at a distance of one base, and base qualities are not known.

The CDR3 contains 14 residues, cysteine and phenylalanine counted. Of all the DNA, just the CDR3 is kept, 42 bases in frame from base 1. From the germline V gene, CDR1 is LGHNA and CDR2 is YNFKEQ. The junction carries 10 bases between V and J, which are trimmed by 4 bases and 0 bases respectively. Overall study results and their limits: Pairwise subsampling led to the expectation that sequencing depth would affect the degree of clonotype sharing among donors. When several donors were compared, the shared fraction of clonotypes was around 5% for naive CD4, approximately 3.5% for naive CD8, roughly 2.3% for memory CD4, and roughly 0.43% for memory CD8. Sampling was restricted to blood, and TCR repertoires in tissue are likely to differ from TCR repertoires in blood. Even with the large sequencing depth, rarefaction of the sorted-subset datasets indicated that sequencing was incomplete. Naive subsets generally had larger estimated clonotype richness than memory subsets. Clonotypes shared by all four sorted-subset donors showed higher generation probabilities than non-shared clonotypes. The small number of donors limited the genetic and exposure-history diversity represented.

CD8 naive samples were obtained by positive selection for CCR7 among CD45RO-negative cells, yielding a CD45RA+CCR7+ population from which TemRA cells were excluded. The donors were healthy, HIV-negative adults who had no recently reported acute infections or vaccinations. Every donor was a Caucasian adult residing in Nashville, Tennessee, USA. After blood collection by leukapheresis, PBMCs were isolated using Ficoll-Histopaque density gradient centrifugation and then cryopreserved in the vapor phase of liquid nitrogen. Purity and quantity of every magnetically sorted T cell population were checked by analytical flow cytometry. Genomic DNA was isolated from every sorted fraction and measured by UV absorbance on a Nanodrop 2000c.

The sequenced material came from naive CD8+ T cells sorted from blood. The cell subset or site tag for this specimen amounts to: CD45RA+CCR7+. The receptor chain draws on TRBV4-2 and TRBJ2-7; the D gene is perhaps TRBD1, from 6 matching bases. This sequence originates from a man aged 18 to 29 in good health. The nucleotide sequence is TGTGCCAGCAGCCCCCGGACAGACTCCTACGAGCAGTACTTC. The translation is CASSPRTDSYEQYF.